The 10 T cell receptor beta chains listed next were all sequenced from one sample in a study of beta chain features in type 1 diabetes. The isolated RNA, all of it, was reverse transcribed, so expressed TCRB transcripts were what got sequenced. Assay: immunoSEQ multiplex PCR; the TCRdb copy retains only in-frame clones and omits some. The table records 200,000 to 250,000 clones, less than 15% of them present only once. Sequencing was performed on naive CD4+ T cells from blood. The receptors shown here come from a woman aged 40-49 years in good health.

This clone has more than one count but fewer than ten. The DNA of the CDR3 is TGTGCCAGCAGCTTTGGGACTAGCGGGGCTGGAGATACGCAGTATTTT. Its protein product is CASSFGTSGAGDTQYF. This chain links TRBV5-5 with TRBJ2-3; 13 bases fit TRBD2. The CDR3 totals 16 residues. Trimming took 2 bases from V and 5 from J; bases not matched to a gene: 5. Germline V gene sequence: CDR1 SGHKS, CDR2 YYEKEE (reference sequence).

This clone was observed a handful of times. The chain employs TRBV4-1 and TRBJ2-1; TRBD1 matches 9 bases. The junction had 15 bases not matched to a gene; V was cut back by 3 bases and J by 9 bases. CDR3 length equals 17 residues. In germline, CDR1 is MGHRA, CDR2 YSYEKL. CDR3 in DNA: TGCGCCAGCAGCCACACACAAGTTTGGACAGGGGTAACTGAGCAGTTCTTC. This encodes CASSHTQVWTGVTEQFF.

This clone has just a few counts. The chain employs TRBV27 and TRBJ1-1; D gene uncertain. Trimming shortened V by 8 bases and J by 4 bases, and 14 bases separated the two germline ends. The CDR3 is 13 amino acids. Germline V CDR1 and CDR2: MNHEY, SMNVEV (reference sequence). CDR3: CASGEGLGTEAFF. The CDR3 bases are TGTGCCAGCGGTGAGGGTCTCGGCACTGAAGCTTTCTTT.

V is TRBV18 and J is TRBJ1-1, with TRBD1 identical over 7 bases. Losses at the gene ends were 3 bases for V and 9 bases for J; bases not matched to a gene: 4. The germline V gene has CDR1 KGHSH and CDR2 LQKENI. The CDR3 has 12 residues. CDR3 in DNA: TGTGCCAGCTCACCTGGGACAGACCAAGCTTTCTTT. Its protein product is CASSPGTDQAFF.

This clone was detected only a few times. The chain's CDR3 is CASSLAWGQGPRTDTQYF. The CDR3 DNA reads TGTGCCAGCAGCTTAGCGTGGGGCCAGGGGCCGCGCACAGATACGCAGTATTTT. J is TRBJ2-3 and V is TRBV11-3; the D gene is possibly TRBD1 (6 bases). The V gene lost 1 base and the J gene lost 1 base, with 18 bases spanning the gap. This CDR3 is built from 18 residues. In germline, CDR1 is SGHNT, CDR2 YENEEA.

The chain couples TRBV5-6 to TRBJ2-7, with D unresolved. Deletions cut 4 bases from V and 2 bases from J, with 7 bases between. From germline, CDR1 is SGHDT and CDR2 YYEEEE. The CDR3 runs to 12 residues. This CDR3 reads CASSEFAYEQYF. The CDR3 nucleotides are TGTGCCAGCAGCGAGTTCGCCTACGAGCAGTACTTC.

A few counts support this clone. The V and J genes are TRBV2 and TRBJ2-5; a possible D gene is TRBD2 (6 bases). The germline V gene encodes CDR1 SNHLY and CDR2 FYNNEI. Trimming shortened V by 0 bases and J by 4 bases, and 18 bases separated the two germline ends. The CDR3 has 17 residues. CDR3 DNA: TGTGCCAGCAGTGAAGCGCTTGCGGGGCGGGCGTCAGAGACCCAGTACTTC. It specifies CASSEALAGRASETQYF.

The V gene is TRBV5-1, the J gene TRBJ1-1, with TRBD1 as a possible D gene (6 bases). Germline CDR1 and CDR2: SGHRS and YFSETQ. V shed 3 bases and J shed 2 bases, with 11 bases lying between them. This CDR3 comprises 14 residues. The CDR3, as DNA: TGCGCCAGCAGCTCGGCACAGGGAAACACTGAAGCTTTCTTT. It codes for CASSSAQGNTEAFF.

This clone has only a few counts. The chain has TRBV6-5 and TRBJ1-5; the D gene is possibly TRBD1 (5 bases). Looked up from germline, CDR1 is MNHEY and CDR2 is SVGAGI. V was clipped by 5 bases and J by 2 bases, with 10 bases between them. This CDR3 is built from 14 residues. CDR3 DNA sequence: TGTGCCAGCAGTACCAGGGATGGCAATCAGCCCCAGCATTTT. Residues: CASSTRDGNQPQHF.

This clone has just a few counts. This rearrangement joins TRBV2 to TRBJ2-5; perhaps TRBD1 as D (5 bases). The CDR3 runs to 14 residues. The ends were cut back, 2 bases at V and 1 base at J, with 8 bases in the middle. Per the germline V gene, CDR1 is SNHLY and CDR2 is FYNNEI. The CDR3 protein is CASSERGFQETQYF. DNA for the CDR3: TGTGCCAGCAGTGAAAGGGGCTTCCAAGAGACCCAGTACTTC.